Ten or more counts support the clone carrying this T cell receptor (beta chain). V gave up 4 bases and J gave up 1 base; unmatched junction bases: 1. Germline CDR1 is LGHDT and CDR2 is YNNKEL (reference sequence). This CDR3 is 14 amino acids long. TCRdb recomputed calls from the RT-PCR reads with MiXCR, one row per CDR3 protein. The profile shows under 550,000 distinct CDR3 sequences, 6.5% to 8% of them singletons. This entry is derived from a study of response to subunit inactivated influenza vaccine. The sequencing used PBMCs from blood, collected around 2 years after vaccination. This TCR derives from a man between 45 and 75 years old who received an inactivated influenza vaccine. The chain uses TRBV3-1 and TRBJ2-1; 7 bases agree with TRBD1. For the CDR3, the DNA is TGTGCCAGCAGCCCGACAGGGTCCTACAATGAGCAGTTCTTC. It encodes CASSPTGSYNEQFF.